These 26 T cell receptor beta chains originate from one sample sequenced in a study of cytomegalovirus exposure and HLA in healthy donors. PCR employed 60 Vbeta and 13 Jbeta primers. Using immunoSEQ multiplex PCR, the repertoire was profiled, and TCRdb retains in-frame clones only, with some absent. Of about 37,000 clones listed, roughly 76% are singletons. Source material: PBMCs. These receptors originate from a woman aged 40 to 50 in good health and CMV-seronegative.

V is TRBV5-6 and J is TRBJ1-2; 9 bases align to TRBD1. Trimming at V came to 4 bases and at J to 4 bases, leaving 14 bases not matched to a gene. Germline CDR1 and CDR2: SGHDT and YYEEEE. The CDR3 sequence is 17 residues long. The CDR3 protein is CASSQQNTGGSGYGYTF. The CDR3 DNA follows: TGTGCCAGCAGCCAACAAAATACAGGGGGCAGTGGCTATGGCTACACCTTC.

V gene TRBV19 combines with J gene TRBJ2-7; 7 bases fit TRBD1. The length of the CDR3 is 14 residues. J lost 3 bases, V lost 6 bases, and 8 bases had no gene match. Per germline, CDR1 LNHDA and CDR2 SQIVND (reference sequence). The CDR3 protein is CASSVGDSHYEQYF. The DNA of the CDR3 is TGTGCCAGTAGCGTGGGGGACAGTCACTACGAGCAGTACTTC.

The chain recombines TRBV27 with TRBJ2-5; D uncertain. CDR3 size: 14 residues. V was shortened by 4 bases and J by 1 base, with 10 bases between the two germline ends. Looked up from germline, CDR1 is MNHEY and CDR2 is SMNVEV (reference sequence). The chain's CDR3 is CASSSSLRQETQYF. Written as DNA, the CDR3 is TGTGCCAGCAGTTCGTCACTCCGCCAAGAGACCCAGTACTTC.

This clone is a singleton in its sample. This CDR3 is CASSPRDRGRTEAFF. The DNA for the CDR3 is TGTGCCAGCTCACCCCGGGACAGGGGGCGAACTGAAGCTTTCTTT. This chain links TRBV18 with TRBJ1-1, with TRBD1 identical over 12 bases. The ends lost 3 bases at V and 5 bases at J; junction bases unmatched: 4. This CDR3 is built from 15 residues. Germline CDR1 reads KGHSH; CDR2 reads LQKENI. Based on the CDR3 plus reference TRBV18 and TRBJ1-1, the full variable domain is NAGVMQNPRHLVRRRGQEARLRCSPMKGHSHVYWYRQLPEEGLKFMVYLQKENIIDESGMPKERFSAEFPKEGPSILRIQQVVRGDSAAYFCASSPRDRGRTEAFFGQGTRLTVV.

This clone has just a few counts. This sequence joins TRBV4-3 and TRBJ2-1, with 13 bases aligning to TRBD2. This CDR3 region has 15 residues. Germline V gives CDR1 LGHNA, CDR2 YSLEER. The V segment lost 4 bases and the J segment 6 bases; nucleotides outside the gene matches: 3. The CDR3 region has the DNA TGCGCCAGCAGCCGGACTAGCGGGGGATTCAATGAGCAGTTCTTC. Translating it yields CASSRTSGGFNEQFF.

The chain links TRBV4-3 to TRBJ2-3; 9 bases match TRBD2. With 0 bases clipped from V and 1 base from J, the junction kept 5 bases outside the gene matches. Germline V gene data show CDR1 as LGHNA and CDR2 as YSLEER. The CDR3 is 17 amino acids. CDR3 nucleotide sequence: TGCGCCAGCAGCCAAGATTTTGGCGGGGGGGGCACAGATACGCAGTATTTT. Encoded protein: CASSQDFGGGGTDTQYF.

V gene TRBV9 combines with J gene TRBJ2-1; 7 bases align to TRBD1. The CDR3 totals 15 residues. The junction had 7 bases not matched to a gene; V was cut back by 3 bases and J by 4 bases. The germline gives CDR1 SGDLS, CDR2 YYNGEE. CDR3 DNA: TGTGCCAGCAGCGAGGCCGGGACAGAATACAATGAGCAGTTCTTC. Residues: CASSEAGTEYNEQFF.

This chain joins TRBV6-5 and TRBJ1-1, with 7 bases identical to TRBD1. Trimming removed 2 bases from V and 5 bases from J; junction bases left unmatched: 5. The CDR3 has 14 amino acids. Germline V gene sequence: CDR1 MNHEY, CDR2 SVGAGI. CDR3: CASSYHNRGTEAFF. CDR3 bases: TGTGCCAGCAGTTACCATAACAGGGGAACTGAAGCTTTCTTT.

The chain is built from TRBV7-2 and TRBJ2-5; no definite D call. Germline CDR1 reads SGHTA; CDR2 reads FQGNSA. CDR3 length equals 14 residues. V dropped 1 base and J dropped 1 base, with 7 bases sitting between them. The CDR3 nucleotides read TGTGCCAGCAGCTTAGAAGCGCGCCAAGAGACCCAGTACTTC. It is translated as CASSLEARQETQYF.

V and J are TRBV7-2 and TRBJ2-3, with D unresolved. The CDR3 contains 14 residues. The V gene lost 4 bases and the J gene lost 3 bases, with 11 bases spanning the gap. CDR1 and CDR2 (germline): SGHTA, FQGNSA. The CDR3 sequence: CASSSGTPTDTQYF. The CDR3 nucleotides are TGTGCCAGCAGCTCCGGTACGCCGACAGATACGCAGTATTTT.

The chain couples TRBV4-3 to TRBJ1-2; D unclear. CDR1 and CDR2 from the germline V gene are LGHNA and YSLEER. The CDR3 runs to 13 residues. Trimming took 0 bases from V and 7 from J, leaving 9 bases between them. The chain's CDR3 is CASSQEAGVGYTF. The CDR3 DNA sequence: TGCGCCAGCAGCCAAGAAGCCGGAGTTGGCTACACCTTC.

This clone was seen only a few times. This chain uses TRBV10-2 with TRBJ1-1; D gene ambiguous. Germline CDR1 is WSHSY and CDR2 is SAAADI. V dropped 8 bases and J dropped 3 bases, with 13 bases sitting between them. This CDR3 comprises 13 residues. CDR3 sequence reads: CASGTVKDTEAFF. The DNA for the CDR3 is TGCGCCAGCGGAACAGTGAAGGACACTGAAGCTTTCTTT.

CDR3 loop: CASSLGGTGELFF. CDR3 coding DNA: TGTGCCAGCAGCTTAGGAGGCACCGGGGAGCTGTTTTTT. J is TRBJ2-2 and V is TRBV7-9, with D hard to call. V lost 1 base and J 4 bases, leaving 4 bases between the germline ends. Germline CDR1 reads SEHNR; CDR2 reads FQNEAQ (reference sequence). This CDR3 spans 13 amino acids.

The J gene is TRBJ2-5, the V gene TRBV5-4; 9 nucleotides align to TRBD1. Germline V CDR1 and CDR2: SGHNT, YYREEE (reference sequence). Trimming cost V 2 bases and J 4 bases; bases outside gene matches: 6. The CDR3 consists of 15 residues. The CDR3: CASSLTGGIAETQYF. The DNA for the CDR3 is TGTGCCAGCAGCTTAACAGGGGGCATCGCAGAGACCCAGTACTTC. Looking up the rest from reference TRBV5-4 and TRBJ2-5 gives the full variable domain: ETGVTQSPTHLIKTRGQQVTLRCSSQSGHNTVSWYQQALGQGPQFIFQYYREEENGRGNFPPRFSGLQFPNYSSELNVNALELDDSALYLCASSLTGGIAETQYFGPGTRLLVL.

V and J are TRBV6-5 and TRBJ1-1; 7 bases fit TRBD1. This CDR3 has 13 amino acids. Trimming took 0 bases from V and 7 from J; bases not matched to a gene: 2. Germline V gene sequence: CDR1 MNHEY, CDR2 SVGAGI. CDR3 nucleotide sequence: TGTGCCAGCAGTTACTCCAGGGGGGTTGAAGCTTTCTTT. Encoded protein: CASSYSRGVEAFF.

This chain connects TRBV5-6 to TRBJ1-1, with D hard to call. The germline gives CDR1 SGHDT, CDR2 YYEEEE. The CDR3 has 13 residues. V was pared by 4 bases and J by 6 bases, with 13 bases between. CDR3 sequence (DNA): TGTGCCAGCAGCAAAACCGGGTGGGCTGAAGCTTTCTTT. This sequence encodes CASSKTGWAEAFF.

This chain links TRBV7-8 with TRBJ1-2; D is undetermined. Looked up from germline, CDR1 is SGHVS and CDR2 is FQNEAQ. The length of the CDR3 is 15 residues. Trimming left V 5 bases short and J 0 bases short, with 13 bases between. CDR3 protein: CASSRGQTSNYGYTF. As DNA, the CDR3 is TGTGCCAGCAGCCGAGGCCAGACTTCTAACTATGGCTACACCTTC.

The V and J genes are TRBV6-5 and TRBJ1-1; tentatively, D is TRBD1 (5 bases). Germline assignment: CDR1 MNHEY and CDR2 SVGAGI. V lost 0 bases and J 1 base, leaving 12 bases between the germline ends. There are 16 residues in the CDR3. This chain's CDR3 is CASSYSRGAANTEAFF. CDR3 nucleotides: TGTGCCAGCAGTTACTCCCGTGGGGCAGCGAACACTGAAGCTTTCTTT.

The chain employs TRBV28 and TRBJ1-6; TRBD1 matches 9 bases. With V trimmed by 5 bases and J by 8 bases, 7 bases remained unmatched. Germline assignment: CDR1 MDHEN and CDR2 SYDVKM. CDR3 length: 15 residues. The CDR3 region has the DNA TGTGCCAGCAGTACTAGGGACAGGGAGGATTCACCCCTCCACTTT. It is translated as CASSTRDREDSPLHF. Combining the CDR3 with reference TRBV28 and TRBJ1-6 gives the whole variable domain DVKVTQSSRYLVKRTGEKVFLECVQDMDHENMFWYRQDPGLGLRLIYFSYDVKMKEKGDIPEGYSVSREKKERFSLILESASTNQTSMYLCASSTRDREDSPLHFGNGTRLTVT.

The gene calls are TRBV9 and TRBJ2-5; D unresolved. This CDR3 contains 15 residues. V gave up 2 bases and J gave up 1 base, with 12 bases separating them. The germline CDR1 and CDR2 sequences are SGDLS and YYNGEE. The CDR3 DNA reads TGTGCCAGCAGCGTTCTGGGCCAACTCCAAGAGACCCAGTACTTC. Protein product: CASSVLGQLQETQYF.

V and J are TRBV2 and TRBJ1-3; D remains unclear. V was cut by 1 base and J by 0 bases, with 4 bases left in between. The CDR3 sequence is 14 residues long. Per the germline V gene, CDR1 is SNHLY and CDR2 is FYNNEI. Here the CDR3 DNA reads TGTGCCAGCAGTGAAGTTAACTCTGGAAACACCATATATTTT. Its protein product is CASSEVNSGNTIYF.

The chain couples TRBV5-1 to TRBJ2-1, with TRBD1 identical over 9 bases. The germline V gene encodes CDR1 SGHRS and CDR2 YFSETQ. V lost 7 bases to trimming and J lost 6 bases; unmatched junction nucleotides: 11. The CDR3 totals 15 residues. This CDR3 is CASRPGTGLVNEQFF. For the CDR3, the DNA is TGCGCCAGCCGCCCGGGGACAGGGTTGGTCAATGAGCAGTTCTTC.

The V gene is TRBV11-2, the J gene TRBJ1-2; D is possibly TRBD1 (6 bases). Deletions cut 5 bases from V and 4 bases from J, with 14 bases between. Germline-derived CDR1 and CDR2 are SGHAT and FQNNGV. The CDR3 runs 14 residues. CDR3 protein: CASSTGTSSYGYTF. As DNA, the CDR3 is TGTGCCAGCAGCACCGGGACATCATCCTATGGCTACACCTTC.

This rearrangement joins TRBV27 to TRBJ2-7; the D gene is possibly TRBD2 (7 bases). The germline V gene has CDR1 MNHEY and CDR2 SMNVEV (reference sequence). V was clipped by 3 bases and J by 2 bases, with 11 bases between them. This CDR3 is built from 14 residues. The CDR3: CASSFAGAPYEQYF. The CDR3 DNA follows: TGTGCCAGCAGTTTCGCGGGGGCCCCCTACGAGCAGTACTTC.

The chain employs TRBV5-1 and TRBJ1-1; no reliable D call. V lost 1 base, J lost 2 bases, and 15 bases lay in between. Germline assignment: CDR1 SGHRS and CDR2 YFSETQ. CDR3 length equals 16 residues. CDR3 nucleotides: TGCGCCAGCAGCTTGTCCCCTGTGGGCAGCAACACTGAAGCTTTCTTT. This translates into CASSLSPVGSNTEAFF.

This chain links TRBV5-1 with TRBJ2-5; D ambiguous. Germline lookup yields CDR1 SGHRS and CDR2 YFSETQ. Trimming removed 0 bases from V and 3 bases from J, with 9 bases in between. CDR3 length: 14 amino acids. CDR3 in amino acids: CASSLAWPEETQYF. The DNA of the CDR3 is TGCGCCAGCAGCTTGGCTTGGCCAGAAGAGACCCAGTACTTC.